The clone carrying this TCR beta chain was seen more than once but under ten times. The antigen is unknown. Other DNA sequences in this specimen translate into the identical CDR3. Profiling relied on immunoSEQ multiplex PCR, and the TCRdb table lists in-frame clones only, not all of them. The repertoire holds around 550,000 clones, about 95% seen once, with around 0.12% in the top ten. The data are from a study of shared clonotypes between healthy human individuals. The wider study: The cohort comprised two women and a few men. Their ages spanned 18 to 49 years. The study's findings and limits: A generally larger estimated richness was seen in naive subsets than in memory subsets.

Selected positively for CCR7 and CD45RO-negative, naive CD8 cells excluded terminally differentiated effector memory CD45RA+ cells. The sequenced material came from naive CD8+ T cells sorted from blood. This clonotype was obtained from a woman aged 25 to 39 in good health.

CDR3 nucleotides: TGTGCCAGTAGTATTGGGACAGGGGGCTACGAGCAGTACTTC. Residues: CASSIGTGGYEQYF. The chain recombines TRBV19 with TRBJ2-7; 11 bases fit TRBD1. Germline loops: CDR1 LNHDA, CDR2 SQIVND (reference sequence). Losses at the gene ends were 3 bases for V and 3 bases for J; bases not matched to a gene: 1. The CDR3 totals 14 residues.